The present TCR beta chain was sequenced within a study of cytomegalovirus exposure and HLA in healthy donors. The study's findings and limits: Within an earlier analysis, most TCR beta V segments proved productive either about 90% or about 30% of the time. Available immune exposure information was restricted to CMV serostatus only.

The PCR had 60 Vbeta and 13 Jbeta primers. Measured with immunoSEQ multiplex PCR; TCRdb has only the in-frame clones, and not every one. The sample yields about 100,000 clones, around 76% seen once. This clone was seen a single time. The antigen is not known. Germline V gene lookup returns CDR1 WSHSY and CDR2 SAAADI. The ends lost 7 bases at V and 4 bases at J; junction bases unmatched: 11. The CDR3 is 16 amino acids. The chain recombines TRBV10-2 with TRBJ2-2; TRBD2 matches at 8 bases. This TCR derives from a man aged 35-49 years in good health and CMV-seropositive. Sequences were obtained from PBMCs. CDR3 in amino acids: CASTKISGGGTGELFF. The CDR3 DNA reads TGCGCCAGCACCAAGATCTCGGGGGGGGGCACCGGGGAGCTGTTTTTT.